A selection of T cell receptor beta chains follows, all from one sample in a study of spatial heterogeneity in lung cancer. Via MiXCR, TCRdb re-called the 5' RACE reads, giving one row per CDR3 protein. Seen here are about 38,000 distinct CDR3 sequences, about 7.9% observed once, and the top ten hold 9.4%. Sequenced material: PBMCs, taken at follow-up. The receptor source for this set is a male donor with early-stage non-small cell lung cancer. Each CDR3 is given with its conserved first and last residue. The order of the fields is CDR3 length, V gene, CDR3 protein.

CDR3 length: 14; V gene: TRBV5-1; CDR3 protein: CASSETQGHNEQFF
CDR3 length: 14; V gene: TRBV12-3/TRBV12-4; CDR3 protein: CASSFSSGWTEAFF
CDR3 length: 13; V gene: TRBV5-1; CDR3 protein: CASSFGQGETQYF
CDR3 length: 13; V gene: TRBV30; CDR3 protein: CAWSRLPNTEAFF
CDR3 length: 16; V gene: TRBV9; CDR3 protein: CASSVADSPIRYGYTF
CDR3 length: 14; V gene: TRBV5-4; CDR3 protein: CASSLGNSNQPQHF
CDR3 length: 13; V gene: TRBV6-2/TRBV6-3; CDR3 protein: CASSYAVGTEAFF
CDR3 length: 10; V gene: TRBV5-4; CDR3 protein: CASSSWEQYF
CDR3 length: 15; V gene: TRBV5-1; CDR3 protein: CASSSLGSGATEAFF
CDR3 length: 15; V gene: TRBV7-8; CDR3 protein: CASSLSGGKTGELFF
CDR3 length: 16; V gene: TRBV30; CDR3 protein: CAWSIPGTVHNQPQHF
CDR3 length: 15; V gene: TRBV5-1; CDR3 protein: CASSLDAGVRETQYF
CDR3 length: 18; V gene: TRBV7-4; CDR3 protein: CASSFPPLAGVSTIEQYF
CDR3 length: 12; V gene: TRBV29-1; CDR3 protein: CSVVEANTEAFF
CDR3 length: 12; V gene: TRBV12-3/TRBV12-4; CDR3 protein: CASSLRDTEAFF